This TCR beta chain came from a study of blood T cell repertoires in COVID-19. The wider study: The samples span acute and convalescent COVID-19 from the United States, Italy and Spain. T cells, B-cell-depleted T cells, or PBMCs provided the cDNA or gDNA that served as material.

The repertoire was sequenced with immunoSEQ multiplex PCR; TCRdb's copy has only in-frame clones and lacks some. The sample contains 200,000 to 300,000 clones, more than 75% of which appear only once. Adults between about 18 and 95 years of age took part from 20 to 25 US areas. Clinical history as reported by participants underpinned cohort assignment. CDR1 is MNHEY and CDR2 is SVGAGI in the germline V gene. CDR3 length equals 16 residues. The ends were cut back, 2 bases at V and 0 bases at J, with 11 bases in the middle. Input material: PBMCs or T cells enriched from blood (not recorded which). The rearrangement joins TRBV6-5 to TRBJ1-5; D is uncertain. This receptor was identified in a woman aged 18-29 years who had recovered from COVID-19. The CDR3 DNA follows: TGTGCCAGCAGTTACAATTCCCTTTCTAGCAATCAGCCCCAGCATTTT. It specifies CASSYNSLSSNQPQHF.